These 32 T cell receptor beta chains share one sample of origin, sequenced in a study of cytomegalovirus exposure and HLA in healthy donors (dated by TCRdb to 2015 to 2018). The library was obtained by the immunoSEQ multiplex PCR assay. TCRdb limited this immuneACCESS table to in-frame rearrangements with V and J called. A share of clones is missing; checked studies link under half to unresolved V genes, and the rest is unexplained. The sample yields over 200,000 clones; about 90% were counted once. The top ten hold 2.9% of the sample. Sequencing input: PBMCs. Every receptor here comes from a woman younger than 30 in good health and CMV-seronegative.

The chain couples TRBV6-5 to TRBJ2-7; D is ambiguous. This CDR3 is built from 13 residues. CDR1 MNHEY and CDR2 SVGAGI come from the germline V gene. Deletions cut 6 bases from V and 1 base from J, with 10 bases between. CDR3 region: CASSPQLSYEQYF. As DNA, the CDR3 is TGTGCCAGCAGCCCACAGTTATCCTACGAGCAGTACTTC.

The V gene is TRBV28, the J gene TRBJ1-1; 9 bases are a match to TRBD1. The germline V gene encodes CDR1 MDHEN and CDR2 SYDVKM. There are 17 residues in the CDR3. Unmatched junction bases numbered 15, after V lost 5 bases and J lost 5 bases. CDR3 sequence (DNA): TGTGCCAGCAGTAACGCCGGGACAGGGAATGGGGGGACTGAAGCTTTCTTT. This codes for CASSNAGTGNGGTEAFF.

This chain links TRBV6-1 with TRBJ1-2; 7 positions agree with TRBD1. CDR3 length: 14 residues. Trimming removed 3 bases from V and 8 bases from J; junction bases left unmatched: 9. The germline V gene has CDR1 MNHNS and CDR2 SASEGT. CDR3 DNA: TGTGCCAGCAGTGACTTGGAGGGGGCAGAAGGCTACACCTTC. Protein: CASSDLEGAEGYTF.

J is TRBJ1-3 and V is TRBV11-2, with D maybe TRBD1 (5 bases). V shed 1 base and J shed 0 bases, with 10 bases lying between them. The CDR3 length is 16 residues. CDR1 and CDR2 from the germline V gene are SGHAT and FQNNGV. CDR3 region: CASSLVGRGSGNTIYF. The CDR3 DNA reads as TGTGCCAGCAGCTTAGTAGGGAGGGGCTCTGGAAACACCATATATTTT.

The rearrangement joins TRBV9 to TRBJ2-1, with 10 bases lining up with TRBD2. The V gene end was trimmed by 0 bases and the J gene end by 4 bases; junction bases not matched to a gene: 19. This CDR3 has 21 residues. Germline CDR1 is SGDLS and CDR2 is YYNGEE. Here the CDR3 DNA reads TGTGCCAGCAGCGTAGCGTCTAGCGGGAGTAGTGGGGGGCACACTTACAATGAGCAGTTCTTC. Encoded protein: CASSVASSGSSGGHTYNEQFF.

This chain joins TRBV20-1 and TRBJ2-4; 7 nucleotides match TRBD2. Trimming took 6 bases from V and 15 from J; bases not matched to a gene: 11. The CDR3 is made up of 11 amino acids. CDR1 and CDR2 (germline): DFQATT, SNEGSKA (reference sequence). This chain's CDR3 is CSATPGTTSYF. The CDR3 nucleotides are TGCAGTGCCACACCCGGGACTACCTCGTACTTC.

This chain joins TRBV19 and TRBJ2-1; 7 bases are shared with TRBD2. In germline, CDR1 is LNHDA, CDR2 SQIVND (reference sequence). This CDR3 is 15 amino acids long. Trimming removed 5 bases from V and 4 bases from J; junction bases left unmatched: 8. Here the CDR3 DNA reads TGTGCCAGTAGTCCCGAGGGACTAAGATACAATGAGCAGTTCTTC. Translating it yields CASSPEGLRYNEQFF.

The V gene is TRBV30, the J gene TRBJ1-3; 8 positions agree with TRBD1. Germline values: CDR1 GTSNPN, CDR2 SVGIG (reference sequence). The CDR3 length is 16 residues. V dropped 1 base and J dropped 4; count of bases not matched to a gene: 9. CDR3 amino acids: CAWSGSAGGVGNTIYF. Written as DNA, the CDR3 is TGTGCCTGGAGTGGATCGGCAGGGGGCGTCGGAAACACCATATATTTT.

The genes are TRBV27 and TRBJ2-7, with 9 bases identical to TRBD2. The germline V gene encodes CDR1 MNHEY and CDR2 SMNVEV (reference sequence). V dropped 5 bases and J dropped 2; count of bases not matched to a gene: 1. The CDR3 totals 13 residues. The CDR3 DNA sequence: TGTGCCAGCAGTCCTAGCGGGACCTACGAGCAGTACTTC. It encodes CASSPSGTYEQYF.

This chain joins TRBV4-1 and TRBJ1-1; 12 bases are a match to TRBD1. CDR3 length: 19 residues. Looked up from germline, CDR1 is MGHRA and CDR2 is YSYEKL. V lost 4 bases to trimming and J lost 5 bases; unmatched junction nucleotides: 17. The CDR3 here is CASSPHSGDRGPVGTEAFF. As DNA, the CDR3 is TGCGCCAGCAGCCCCCATTCTGGGGACAGGGGGCCGGTGGGGACTGAAGCTTTCTTT.

The rearrangement uses TRBV30 and TRBJ1-1, with 10 bases matching TRBD1. This CDR3 is 13 amino acids long. CDR1 and CDR2 from the germline V gene are GTSNPN and SVGIG (reference sequence). With V trimmed by 2 bases and J by 4 bases, 1 base remained unmatched. DNA of the CDR3: TGTGCCTGGAGTTGGACAGGGGGCACTGAAGCTTTCTTT. Protein: CAWSWTGGTEAFF. Variable domain in full (rest from reference TRBV30 and TRBJ1-1): SQTIHQWPATLVQPVGSPLSLECTVEGTSNPNLYWYRQAAGRGLQLLFYSVGIGQISSEVPQNLSASRPQDRQFILSSKKLLLSDSGFYLCAWSWTGGTEAFFGQGTRLTVV.

This clone was found a few times. The chain joins TRBV10-3 to TRBJ1-1; D perhaps matches TRBD1 (5 bases). Germline values: CDR1 ENHRY, CDR2 SYGVKD. This CDR3 has 13 residues. Trimming pared 7 bases from V and 0 bases from J, leaving 9 bases between. The CDR3 protein is CAINRQMNTEAFF. The CDR3 region has the DNA TGTGCCATCAATCGACAGATGAACACTGAAGCTTTCTTT.

The V and J genes are TRBV7-9 and TRBJ2-7; the match to TRBD1 covers 11 bases. The CDR3 length is 16 residues. Trimming at V came to 3 bases and at J to 4 bases, leaving 8 bases not matched to a gene. Per germline, CDR1 SEHNR and CDR2 FQNEAQ (reference sequence). CDR3: CASSFRGTGGAYEQYF. CDR3 bases: TGTGCCAGCAGCTTTCGGGGGACAGGGGGGGCTTACGAGCAGTACTTC.

The chain links TRBV25-1 to TRBJ1-2; 10 nucleotides match TRBD1. The CDR3 is 14 amino acids. Trimming took 6 bases from V and 8 from J; bases not matched to a gene: 9. CDR1 is MGHDK and CDR2 is SYGVNS in the germline V gene. The CDR3 spells CASSFSGTGDGYTF. Written as DNA, the CDR3 is TGTGCCAGCAGCTTCTCCGGGACAGGGGACGGCTACACCTTC.

This sequence joins TRBV5-4 and TRBJ2-7; 11 bases match TRBD2. V dropped 1 base and J dropped 2; count of bases not matched to a gene: 2. The CDR3 has 15 residues. Germline V gene lookup returns CDR1 SGHNT and CDR2 YYREEE (reference sequence). The CDR3 loop is CASSLSSGRTYEQYF. The CDR3 bases are TGTGCCAGCAGCTTGTCTAGCGGGAGGACCTACGAGCAGTACTTC.

The chain links TRBV11-2 to TRBJ1-2; the match to TRBD1 covers 11 bases. This CDR3 has 17 residues. V gave up 1 base and J gave up 4 bases; unmatched junction bases: 8. Looked up from germline, CDR1 is SGHAT and CDR2 is FQNNGV. Written as DNA, the CDR3 is TGTGCCAGCAGCTTAGGGACAGGGGGCAGTTCGCTCTATGGCTACACCTTC. It codes for CASSLGTGGSSLYGYTF. Complete variable domain (other parts from reference TRBV11-2 and TRBJ1-2): EAGVAQSPRYKIIEKRQSVAFWCNPISGHATLYWYQQILGQGPKLLIQFQNNGVVDDSQLPKDRFSAERLKGVDSTLKIQPAKLEDSAVYLCASSLGTGGSSLYGYTFGSGTRLTVV.

J is TRBJ2-1 and V is TRBV4-1, with a weak D call TRBD2 (6 bases). Trimming removed 0 bases at V and 6 bases at J, with 18 bases between. CDR1 is MGHRA and CDR2 is YSYEKL in the germline V gene. This CDR3 is 17 amino acids long. CDR3 bases: TGCGCCAGCAGCCAAGATGGTGGGGCGGGGTGGGGCAATGAGCAGTTCTTC. Protein sequence: CASSQDGGAGWGNEQFF.

This clone turned up a few times. This chain joins TRBV28 and TRBJ2-7; 8 bases agree with TRBD2. The CDR3 runs to 12 residues. The V and J ends lost 6 bases and 3 bases, in that order; junction bases with no gene match: 1. The germline V gene has CDR1 MDHEN and CDR2 SYDVKM. CDR3 sequence reads: CASRLADYEQYF. The CDR3 coding sequence is TGTGCCAGCAGACTAGCGGACTACGAGCAGTACTTC.

The rearrangement links TRBV15 to TRBJ2-7; D is unclear. This CDR3 is built from 13 residues. Between the trimmed V and J ends, which lost 4 bases and 1 base, there was a span of 8 bases. Looked up from germline, CDR1 is LNHNV and CDR2 is YYDKDF (reference sequence). The DNA of the CDR3 is TGTGCCACCAGCACAACCCGGTCCTACGAGCAGTACTTC. Translating it yields CATSTTRSYEQYF.

This chain joins TRBV4-1 and TRBJ1-2, with D hard to call. The V gene's germline CDR1 is MGHRA and CDR2 YSYEKL. There are 14 residues in the CDR3. The germline V and J ends were trimmed by 1 base and 3 bases, with 9 bases remaining between them. In DNA form, the CDR3 reads TGCGCCAGCAGCCAAGTTAACGGTGACTATGGCTACACCTTC. Its protein product is CASSQVNGDYGYTF.

V is TRBV5-4 and J is TRBJ2-7, with TRBD2 matching 7 bases. Germline assignment: CDR1 SGHNT and CDR2 YYREEE (reference sequence). Trimming at V came to 1 base and at J to 3 bases, leaving 1 base not matched to a gene. The CDR3 consists of 13 residues. As DNA, the CDR3 is TGTGCCAGCAGCTTGACGGGAGGCTACGAGCAGTACTTC. Its protein product is CASSLTGGYEQYF.

This chain links TRBV5-5 with TRBJ2-3, with D perhaps TRBD1 (5 bases). CDR3 length: 16 amino acids. Trimming removed 3 bases at V and 3 bases at J, with 17 bases between. The germline CDR1 and CDR2 sequences are SGHKS and YYEKEE (reference sequence). The CDR3 DNA reads TGTGCCAGCAGCTCAACCAGGGAAAGGCGGACAGATACGCAGTATTTT. It is translated as CASSSTRERRTDTQYF.

The rearrangement links TRBV7-9 to TRBJ1-3; D is ambiguous. The length of the CDR3 is 13 residues. The V gene's germline CDR1 is SEHNR and CDR2 FQNEAQ (reference sequence). Trimming stripped 5 bases from V and 0 bases from J, with 5 bases between. The CDR3 sequence is CASSGPSGNTIYF. The CDR3 bases are TGTGCCAGCAGCGGGCCCTCTGGAAACACCATATATTTT.

This rearrangement joins TRBV5-4 to TRBJ2-3, with 12 nucleotides matching TRBD2. In germline, CDR1 is SGHNT, CDR2 YYREEE (reference sequence). J lost 3 bases, V lost 4 bases, and 3 bases had no gene match. This CDR3 spans 15 amino acids. The CDR3, as DNA: TGTGCCAGCAGCGCCGGGACTAGCGGGACAGATACGCAGTATTTT. This gives the protein CASSAGTSGTDTQYF.

The chain joins TRBV7-9 to TRBJ1-1, with 7 nucleotides matching TRBD1. CDR1 and CDR2 from the germline V gene are SEHNR and FQNEAQ (reference sequence). J gave up 5 bases and V 5 bases, and 11 bases lay outside the gene matches. This CDR3 comprises 15 residues. In DNA form, the CDR3 reads TGTGCCAGCAGCATCCGGGACAGATGGGGTACTGAAGCTTTCTTT. Residues: CASSIRDRWGTEAFF.

The chain recombines TRBV4-1 with TRBJ2-2; D might be TRBD2 (5 bases). V lost 1 base to trimming and J lost 6 bases, with 12 bases between them. Germline CDR1 and CDR2: MGHRA and YSYEKL. The CDR3 is 15 amino acids. The CDR3 region has the DNA TGCGCCAGCAGCCAAGCTGGACTCTGGTCCGGGGAGCTGTTTTTT. It translates to CASSQAGLWSGELFF.

The chain recombines TRBV7-9 with TRBJ1-1; weak D call: TRBD1 (6 bases). CDR3 length equals 13 residues. V was cut by 6 bases and J by 0 bases, with 8 bases left in between. The germline gives CDR1 SEHNR, CDR2 FQNEAQ (reference sequence). The CDR3 is CASSGQLNTEAFF. In DNA form, the CDR3 reads TGTGCCAGCAGTGGACAGCTGAACACTGAAGCTTTCTTT.

The V gene is TRBV9, the J gene TRBJ2-3; TRBD2 matches at 8 bases. Germline V lookup: CDR1 SGDLS, CDR2 YYNGEE. V dropped 0 bases and J dropped 2; count of bases not matched to a gene: 14. The CDR3 runs 19 residues. The CDR3 is CASSVGPPGREDLTDTQYF. The CDR3 region has the DNA TGTGCCAGCAGCGTAGGGCCGCCGGGGCGGGAGGACCTCACAGATACGCAGTATTTT.

V is TRBV5-1 and J is TRBJ1-2; D gene ambiguous. Per germline, CDR1 SGHRS and CDR2 YFSETQ. Trimming removed 0 bases at V and 5 bases at J, with 14 bases between. This CDR3 is 15 amino acids long. CDR3 in amino acids: CASSLEVGASYGYTF. For the CDR3, the DNA is TGCGCCAGCAGCTTGGAGGTGGGCGCATCTTATGGCTACACCTTC.

This chain uses TRBV9 with TRBJ2-7, with D maybe TRBD2 (5 bases). The V gene's germline CDR1 is SGDLS and CDR2 YYNGEE. The V end was cut by 3 bases, the J end by 5 bases, with 18 bases between. This CDR3 has 15 amino acids. CDR3 sequence reads: CASSAGPGLGHEQYF. The CDR3 DNA is TGTGCCAGCAGCGCCGGCCCCGGACTCGGCCACGAGCAGTACTTC.

Here the CDR3 DNA reads TGTGCCAGCAGTGAATCGGGACTAGGGCGGGATACGCAGTATTTT. This translates into CASSESGLGRDTQYF. The chain joins TRBV2 to TRBJ2-3; TRBD2 aligns across 8 bases. The CDR3 loop spans 15 amino acids. The germline gives CDR1 SNHLY, CDR2 FYNNEI. V trimming: 2 bases; J trimming: 6 bases; junction bases outside the gene matches: 7.

This clone occurred once. The chain uses TRBV15 and TRBJ2-4, with D maybe TRBD2 (5 bases). The V gene lost 0 bases and the J gene lost 3 bases, with 18 bases spanning the gap. Germline V gene data show CDR1 as LNHNV and CDR2 as YYDKDF (reference sequence). The CDR3 loop spans 18 amino acids. CDR3 in amino acids: CATSRDLPNGKRKNIQYF. DNA of the CDR3: TGTGCCACCAGCAGAGATTTGCCGAACGGGAAACGCAAAAACATTCAGTACTTC.